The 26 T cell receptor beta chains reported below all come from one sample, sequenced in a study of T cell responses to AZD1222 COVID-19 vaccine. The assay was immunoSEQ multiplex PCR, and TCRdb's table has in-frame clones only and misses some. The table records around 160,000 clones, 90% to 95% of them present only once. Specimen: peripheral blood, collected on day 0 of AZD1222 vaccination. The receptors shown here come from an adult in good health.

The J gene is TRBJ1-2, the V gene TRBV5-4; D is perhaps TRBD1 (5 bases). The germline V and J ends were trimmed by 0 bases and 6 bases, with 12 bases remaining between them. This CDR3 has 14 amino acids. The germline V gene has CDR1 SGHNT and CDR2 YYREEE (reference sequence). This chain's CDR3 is CASSLGGRFDGYTF. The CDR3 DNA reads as TGTGCCAGCAGCTTGGGGGGCCGCTTCGATGGCTACACCTTC. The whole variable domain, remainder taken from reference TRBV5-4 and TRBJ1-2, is ETGVTQSPTHLIKTRGQQVTLRCSSQSGHNTVSWYQQALGQGPQFIFQYYREEENGRGNFPPRFSGLQFPNYSSELNVNALELDDSALYLCASSLGGRFDGYTFGSGTRLTVV.

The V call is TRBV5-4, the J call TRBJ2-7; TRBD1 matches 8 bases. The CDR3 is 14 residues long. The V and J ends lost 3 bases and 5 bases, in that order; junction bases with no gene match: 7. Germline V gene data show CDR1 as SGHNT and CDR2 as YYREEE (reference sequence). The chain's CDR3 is CASSSPTGGHEQYF. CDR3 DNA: TGTGCCAGCAGCTCTCCTACAGGGGGTCACGAGCAGTACTTC.

The CDR3 bases are TGCGCCAGCAGCCACGGGAGGGGAAGGGCCCTCACTGAAGCTTTCTTT. It specifies CASSHGRGRALTEAFF. The chain uses TRBV4-1 and TRBJ1-1; D might be TRBD1 (5 bases). Trimming left V 3 bases short and J 4 bases short, with 18 bases between. The germline V gene has CDR1 MGHRA and CDR2 YSYEKL. The length of the CDR3 is 16 residues.

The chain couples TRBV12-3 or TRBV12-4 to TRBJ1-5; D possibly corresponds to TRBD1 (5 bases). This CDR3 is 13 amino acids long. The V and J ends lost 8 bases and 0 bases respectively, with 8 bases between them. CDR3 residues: CASGGSSNQPQHF. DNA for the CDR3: TGTGCCAGCGGGGGTAGTAGCAATCAGCCCCAGCATTTT.

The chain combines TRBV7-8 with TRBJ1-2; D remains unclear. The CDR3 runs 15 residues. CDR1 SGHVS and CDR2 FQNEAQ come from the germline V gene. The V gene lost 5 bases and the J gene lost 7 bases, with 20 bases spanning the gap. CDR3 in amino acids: CASSPSRVGARGYTF. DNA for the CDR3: TGTGCCAGCAGCCCCTCCCGGGTTGGCGCCCGTGGCTACACCTTC.

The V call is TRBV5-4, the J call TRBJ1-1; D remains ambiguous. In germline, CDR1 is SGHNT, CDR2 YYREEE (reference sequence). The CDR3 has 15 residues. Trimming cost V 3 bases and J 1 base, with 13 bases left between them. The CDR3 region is CASSWAGGSNTEAFF. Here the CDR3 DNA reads TGTGCCAGCAGCTGGGCAGGCGGTTCGAACACTGAAGCTTTCTTT.

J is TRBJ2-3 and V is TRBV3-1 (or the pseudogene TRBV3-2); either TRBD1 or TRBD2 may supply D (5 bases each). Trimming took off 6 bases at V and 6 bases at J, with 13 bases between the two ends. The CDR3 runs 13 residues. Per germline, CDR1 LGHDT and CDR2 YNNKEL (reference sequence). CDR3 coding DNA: TGTGCCAGCAGAGGGGACGGGCCCGATACGCAGTATTTT. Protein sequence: CASRGDGPDTQYF.

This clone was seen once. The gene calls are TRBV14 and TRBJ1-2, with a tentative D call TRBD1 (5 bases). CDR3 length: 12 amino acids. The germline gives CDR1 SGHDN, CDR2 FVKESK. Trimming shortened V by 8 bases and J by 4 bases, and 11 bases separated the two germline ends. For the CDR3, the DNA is TGTGCCAGCGGGGCGGGAACCTATGGCTACACCTTC. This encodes CASGAGTYGYTF.

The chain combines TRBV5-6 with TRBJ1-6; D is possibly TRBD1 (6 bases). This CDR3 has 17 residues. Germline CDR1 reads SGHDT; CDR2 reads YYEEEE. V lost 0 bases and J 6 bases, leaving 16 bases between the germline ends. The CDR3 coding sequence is TGTGCCAGCAGCTTGGGGGGCAGGTTCAGGGGTAATTCACCCCTCCACTTT. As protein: CASSLGGRFRGNSPLHF. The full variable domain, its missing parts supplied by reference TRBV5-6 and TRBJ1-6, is DAGVTQSPTHLIKTRGQQVTLRCSPKSGHDTVSWYQQALGQGPQFIFQYYEEEERQRGNFPDRFSGHQFPNYSSELNVNALLLGDSALYLCASSLGGRFRGNSPLHFGNGTRLTVT.

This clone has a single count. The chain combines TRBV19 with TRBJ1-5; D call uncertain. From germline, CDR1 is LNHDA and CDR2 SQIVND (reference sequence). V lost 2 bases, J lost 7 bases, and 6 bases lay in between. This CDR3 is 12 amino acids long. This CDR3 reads CASSIWTQPQHF. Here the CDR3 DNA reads TGTGCCAGTAGTATATGGACGCAGCCCCAGCATTTT.

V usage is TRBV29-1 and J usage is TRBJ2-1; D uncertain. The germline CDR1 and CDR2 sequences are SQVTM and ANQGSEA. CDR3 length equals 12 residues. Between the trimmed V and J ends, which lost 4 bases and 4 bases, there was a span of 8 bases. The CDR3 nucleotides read TGCAGCGTTGTGCCTGAGTACAATGAGCAGTTCTTC. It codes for CSVVPEYNEQFF.

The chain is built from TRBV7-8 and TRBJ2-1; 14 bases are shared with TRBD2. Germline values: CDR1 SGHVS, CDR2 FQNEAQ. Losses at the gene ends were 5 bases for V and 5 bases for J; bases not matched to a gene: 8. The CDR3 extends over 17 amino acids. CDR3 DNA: TGTGCCAGCAGCCTAAGGACTAGCGGGAGGTTCAACAATGAGCAGTTCTTC. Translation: CASSLRTSGRFNNEQFF. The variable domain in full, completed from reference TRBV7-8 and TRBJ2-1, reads GAGVSQSPRYKVAKRGQDVALRCDPISGHVSLFWYQQALGQGPEFLTYFQNEAQLDKSGLPSDRFFAERPEGSVSTLKIQRTQQEDSAVYLCASSLRTSGRFNNEQFFGPGTRLTVL.

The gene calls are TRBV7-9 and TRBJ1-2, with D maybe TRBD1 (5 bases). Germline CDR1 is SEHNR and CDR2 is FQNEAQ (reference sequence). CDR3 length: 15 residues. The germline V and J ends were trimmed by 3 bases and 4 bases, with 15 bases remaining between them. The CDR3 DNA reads TGTGCCAGCAGCTTCATGGGGGTCCCCAGCTATGGCTACACCTTC. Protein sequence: CASSFMGVPSYGYTF.

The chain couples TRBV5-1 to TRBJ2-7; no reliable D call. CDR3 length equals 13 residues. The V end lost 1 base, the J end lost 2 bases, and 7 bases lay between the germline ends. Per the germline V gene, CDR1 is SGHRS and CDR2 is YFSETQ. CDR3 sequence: CASSLSGAYEQYF. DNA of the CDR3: TGCGCCAGCAGCTTGAGTGGTGCCTACGAGCAGTACTTC.

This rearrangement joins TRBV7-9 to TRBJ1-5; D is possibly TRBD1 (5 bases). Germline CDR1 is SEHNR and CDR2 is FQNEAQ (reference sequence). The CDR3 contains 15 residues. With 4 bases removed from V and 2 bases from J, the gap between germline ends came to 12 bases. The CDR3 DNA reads TGTGCCAGCAGCTCAGACAGTAGCCGCAATCAGCCCCAGCATTTT. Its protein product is CASSSDSSRNQPQHF.

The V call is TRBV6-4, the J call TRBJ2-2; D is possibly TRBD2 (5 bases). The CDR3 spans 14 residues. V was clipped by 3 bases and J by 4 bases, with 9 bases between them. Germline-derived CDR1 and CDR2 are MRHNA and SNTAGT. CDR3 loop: CASSEREVTGELFF. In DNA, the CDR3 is TGTGCCAGCAGTGAACGGGAAGTCACCGGGGAGCTGTTTTTT.

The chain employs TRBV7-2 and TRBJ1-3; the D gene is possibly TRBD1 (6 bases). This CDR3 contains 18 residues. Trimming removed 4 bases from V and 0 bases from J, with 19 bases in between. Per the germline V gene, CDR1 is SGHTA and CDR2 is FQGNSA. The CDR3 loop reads CASSSGVGGASSGNTIYF. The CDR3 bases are TGTGCCAGCAGCTCCGGGGTGGGGGGCGCCTCCTCTGGAAACACCATATATTTT.

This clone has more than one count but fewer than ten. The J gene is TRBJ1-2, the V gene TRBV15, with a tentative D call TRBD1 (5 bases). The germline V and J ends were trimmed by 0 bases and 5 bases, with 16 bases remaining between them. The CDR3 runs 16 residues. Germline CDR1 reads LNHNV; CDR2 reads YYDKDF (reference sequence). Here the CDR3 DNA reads TGTGCCACCAGCAGAGATCGGGCAGGGACGGCTTATGGCTACACCTTC. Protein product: CATSRDRAGTAYGYTF. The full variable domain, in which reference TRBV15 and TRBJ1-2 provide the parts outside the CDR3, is DAMVIQNPRYQVTQFGKPVTLSCSQTLNHNVMYWYQQKSSQAPKLLFHYYDKDFNNEADTPDNFQSRRPNTSFCFLDIRSPGLGDTAMYLCATSRDRAGTAYGYTFGSGTRLTVV.

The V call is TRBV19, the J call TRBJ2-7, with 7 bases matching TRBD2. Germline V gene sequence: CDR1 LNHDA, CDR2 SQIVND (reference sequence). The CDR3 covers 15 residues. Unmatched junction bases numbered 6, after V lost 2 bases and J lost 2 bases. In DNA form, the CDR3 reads TGTGCCAGTAGTATAAGGCCTAGCGGCACCTACGAGCAGTACTTC. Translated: CASSIRPSGTYEQYF.

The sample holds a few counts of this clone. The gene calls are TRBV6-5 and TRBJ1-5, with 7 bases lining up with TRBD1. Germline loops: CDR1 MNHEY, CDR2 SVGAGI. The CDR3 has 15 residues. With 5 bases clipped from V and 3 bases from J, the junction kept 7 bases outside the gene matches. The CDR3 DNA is TGTGCCAGCAGTCTAAGGGGGCAGTTCAATCAGCCCCAGCATTTT. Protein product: CASSLRGQFNQPQHF.

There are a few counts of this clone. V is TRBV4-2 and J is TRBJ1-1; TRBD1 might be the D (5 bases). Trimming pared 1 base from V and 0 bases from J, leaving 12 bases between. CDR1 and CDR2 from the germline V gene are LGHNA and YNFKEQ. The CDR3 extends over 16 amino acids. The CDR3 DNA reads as TGTGCCAGCAGCCAAGGCAGGGAAGGGGTGAACACTGAAGCTTTCTTT. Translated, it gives CASSQGREGVNTEAFF.

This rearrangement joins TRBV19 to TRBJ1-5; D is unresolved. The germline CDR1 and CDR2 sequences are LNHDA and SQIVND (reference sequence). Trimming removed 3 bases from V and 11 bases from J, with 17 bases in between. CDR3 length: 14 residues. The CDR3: CASSINSDRLTQHF. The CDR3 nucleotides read TGTGCCAGTAGTATCAATTCCGACCGCTTGACCCAGCATTTT.

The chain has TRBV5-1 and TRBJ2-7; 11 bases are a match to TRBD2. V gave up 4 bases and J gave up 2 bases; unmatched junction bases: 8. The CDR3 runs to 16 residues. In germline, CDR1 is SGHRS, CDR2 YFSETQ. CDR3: CASSGKTSGATYEQYF. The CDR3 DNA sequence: TGCGCCAGCAGCGGAAAGACTAGCGGGGCAACCTACGAGCAGTACTTC.

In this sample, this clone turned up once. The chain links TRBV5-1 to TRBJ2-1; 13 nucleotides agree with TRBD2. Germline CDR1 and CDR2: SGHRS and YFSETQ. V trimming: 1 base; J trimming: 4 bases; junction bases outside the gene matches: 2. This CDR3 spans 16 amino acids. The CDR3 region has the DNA TGCGCCAGCAGCTTGACTAGCGGGAGGGCGTACAATGAGCAGTTCTTC. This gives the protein CASSLTSGRAYNEQFF. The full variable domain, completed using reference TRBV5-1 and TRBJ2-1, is KAGVTQTPRYLIKTRGQQVTLSCSPISGHRSVSWYQQTPGQGLQFLFEYFSETQRNKGNFPGRFSGRQFSNSRSEMNVSTLELGDSALYLCASSLTSGRAYNEQFFGPGTRLTVL.

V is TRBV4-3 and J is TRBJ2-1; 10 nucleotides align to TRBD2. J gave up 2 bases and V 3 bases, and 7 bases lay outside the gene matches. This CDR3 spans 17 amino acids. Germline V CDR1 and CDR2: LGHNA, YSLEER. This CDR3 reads CASSHESTSGTYNEQFF. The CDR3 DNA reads TGCGCCAGCAGCCATGAATCAACTAGCGGGACCTACAATGAGCAGTTCTTC.

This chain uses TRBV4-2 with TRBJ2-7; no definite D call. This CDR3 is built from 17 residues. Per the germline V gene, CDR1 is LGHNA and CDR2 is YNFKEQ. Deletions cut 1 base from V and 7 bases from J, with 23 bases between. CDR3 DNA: TGTGCCAGCAGCCAAGTACTACAGACCCTGGAGTTCGGGGAGCAGTACTTC. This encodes CASSQVLQTLEFGEQYF.